The 10 T cell receptor beta chains below all came from one sample that was sequenced in a study of T-cell memory formation after mild COVID-19. MiXCR, applied by TCRdb to the 5' RACE reads, yields one record per CDR3 protein. The data hold about 390,000 distinct CDR3 sequences, with 20% to 25% observed a single time. The sample comprised PBMCs or a T cell subset sorted from them (not recorded which). These receptors originate from an adult woman who had mild COVID-19 (a few samples of this study predate the infection). Cell type and time point are not known.

The gene calls are TRBV21-1 and TRBJ2-5. TRBV21-1 has pseudogene status. The length of the CDR3 is 14 residues. CDR3 coding DNA: TGTGCCAGCAGCAAAAACGGTCCCCAAGAGACCCAGTACTTC. It specifies CASSKNGPQETQYF.

The genes are TRBV20-1 and TRBJ1-5; the match to TRBD1 covers 9 bases. CDR1 and CDR2 from the germline V gene are DFQATT and SNEGSKA (reference sequence). The CDR3 runs 16 residues. The V and J ends lost 4 bases and 0 bases, in that order; junction bases with no gene match: 7. CDR3 DNA: TGCAGTGCTATTGACAGGGGGACTTATAGCAATCAGCCCCAGCATTTT. It yields the protein CSAIDRGTYSNQPQHF.

The chain couples TRBV29-1 to TRBJ2-7; 7 bases match TRBD1. The length of the CDR3 is 14 residues. Germline CDR1 SQVTM, CDR2 ANQGSEA. Trimming at V came to 3 bases and at J to 2 bases, leaving 7 bases not matched to a gene. The CDR3, as DNA: TGCAGCGTTGAGAGGACAGGAATCACCTACGAGCAGTACTTC. The encoded protein is CSVERTGITYEQYF.

The genes are TRBV4-3 and TRBJ1-4; D gene unclear. This CDR3 comprises 16 residues. Trimming took off 0 bases at V and 6 bases at J, with 14 bases between the two ends. The germline gives CDR1 LGHNA, CDR2 YSLEER. CDR3 sequence (DNA): TGCGCCAGCAGCCAAGATAACGATAGCCGATATGAAAAACTGTTTTTT. It codes for CASSQDNDSRYEKLFF.

This chain links TRBV20-1 with TRBJ1-5, with 8 bases that match TRBD1. The V and J ends lost 6 bases and 1 base, in that order; junction bases with no gene match: 5. CDR1 is DFQATT and CDR2 is SNEGSKA in the germline V gene (reference sequence). CDR3 length equals 14 residues. The CDR3 sequence is CSARTGWSNQPQHF. The CDR3 nucleotides are TGCAGTGCACGGACAGGGTGGAGCAATCAGCCCCAGCATTTT.

This clonotype showed up many times. The V gene is TRBV7-6, the J gene TRBJ2-7; TRBD1 matches 10 bases. V shed 5 bases and J 2 bases; nucleotides not matched to a gene: 6. Germline-derived CDR1 and CDR2 are SGHVS and FNYEAQ. There are 15 residues in the CDR3. CDR3 region: CASSPRGQGTYEQYF. The CDR3 bases are TGTGCCAGCAGCCCCCGGGGACAGGGGACCTACGAGCAGTACTTC. Full variable domain (rest looked up from reference TRBV7-6 and TRBJ2-7): GAGVSQSPRYKVTKRGQDVALRCDPISGHVSLYWYRQALGQGPEFLTYFNYEAQQDKSGLPNDRFSAERPEGSISTLTIQRTEQRDSAMYRCASSPRGQGTYEQYFGPGTRLTVT.

This sequence joins TRBV20-1 and TRBJ2-3, with 9 bases lining up with TRBD2. V was pared by 6 bases and J by 2 bases, with 9 bases of the junction left unmatched. This CDR3 has 15 residues. The V gene's germline CDR1 is DFQATT and CDR2 SNEGSKA (reference sequence). The CDR3 DNA sequence: TGCAGTGCCCGGTCGGCTAGCGGGATCACAGATACGCAGTATTTT. It specifies CSARSASGITDTQYF.

This clonotype was picked up a small number of times. The rearrangement joins TRBV15 to TRBJ2-5; 8 nucleotides line up with TRBD2. V shed 3 bases, J shed 5 bases, and the junction held 11 bases outside the gene matches. The CDR3 loop spans 16 amino acids. Germline V gene lookup returns CDR1 LNHNV and CDR2 YYDKDF (reference sequence). CDR3 bases: TGTGCCACCAGCAGGGAGGTCGGGGGGGGCGCCGAGACCCAGTACTTC. Translated: CATSREVGGGAETQYF.

The chain recombines TRBV20-1 with TRBJ1-4; no definite D call. V lost 3 bases, J lost 0 bases, and 14 bases lay in between. The CDR3 has 16 residues. CDR1 DFQATT and CDR2 SNEGSKA come from the germline V gene (reference sequence). CDR3 in amino acids: CSASPDRRTTNEKLFF. The CDR3, as DNA: TGCAGTGCTAGTCCCGACCGCCGAACAACTAATGAAAAACTGTTTTTT.

The chain links TRBV4-3 to TRBJ2-7, with D possibly called TRBD1 or TRBD2 (5 bases each). The V end lost 5 bases, the J end lost 6 bases, and 23 bases lay between the germline ends. Germline assignment: CDR1 LGHNA and CDR2 YSLEER. The CDR3 length is 16 residues. This CDR3 is CASSAQVTGPASEQYF. DNA of the CDR3: TGCGCCAGCAGCGCCCAGGTTACGGGACCGGCCTCCGAGCAGTACTTC.